What follows describes a single T cell receptor beta chain. It lacks a known antigen. It has no much larger one-base neighbor in the sample; base qualities were not kept. Only healthy Caucasian donors were included. Miltenyi CD45RO+ enrichment and human naive T-cell isolation kits were used to isolate memory (CD45RO+) and naive T cells from PBMC. The data were taken from a study of identical twins listed by TCRdb under 2016. Regarding the research as a whole: To test whether fetal clonotypes persist, this study deep-sequenced TCR alpha and beta repertoires from monozygotic twins, from unrelated adults of various ages, and from cord blood. To rule out contamination, replicate twin experiments were performed at different times with different library preparation protocols. The paper as a whole reports these results and caveats: Because the same donors could not be followed over many years, conclusions were based on cross-sectional statistical analysis. A weaker excess of twin sharing was found in beta out-of-frame sequences because the signal-to-noise ratio was lowered by fewer shared sequences. Compared with coincidental sharing between unrelated individuals, out-of-frame TCR alpha sequences shared between twins had an excess of sequences with low generation probability. Abundant cord blood beta clonotypes carried fewer insertions; young adult naive repertoires showed a weaker similar trend, while memory repertoires showed none. In monozygotic twins, out-of-frame TCR alpha sharing was systematically underestimated by recombination models, although the models agreed with sharing between unrelated individuals. Invariant T cells such as MAIT and iNKT could partly confound zero-insertion analyses, although diverse VJ usage argued against such confounding for most clonotypes.

The library was obtained by 5' RACE. Reads for this sample came from an Illumina HiSeq 2000. A universal primer binding site was added through template switching, and the final cDNA carried a unique molecular identifier so that TCR cDNA molecules could be counted accurately. Specific primers in the conserved constant-segment region were used to synthesize first-strand cDNA for the TCR alpha and beta chains. To control for contamination, every cDNA library carried two barcodes: a SMART-Mk sample barcode plus Illumina barcodes. TruSeq adapter sequences along with Illumina sample barcodes were introduced in two successive PCR steps. TCR alpha and beta cDNA libraries were sequenced on the Illumina HiSeq platform with custom primers. As for the authors' bioinformatics: MiGEC processed the raw reads to extract unique molecular identifiers, while MiXCR was used to determine the CDR3 positions. For each individual, recombination models were inferred using an EM algorithm with the repgenHMM and IGoR tools. Shared clonotype analysis was performed with the tcR package in R, normalizing sharing by the product of cloneset sizes. To study raw recombination free of thymic and clonal selection effects, out-of-frame nonproductive sequences were analyzed. Using fastp trimming at Q25 and MiXCR clonotype assembly, TCRdb reanalyzed the public sequencing data and kept in-frame beta chains. Rows with one shared CDR3 protein collapse into an entry with the most common genes and DNA. TCRdb, rather than the study authors, made the V and J calls. This sample gives fewer than 250,000 distinct CDR3 sequences in total; roughly a tenth of them show up just once. Together, the top ten hold around 5.1% of the sample.

CDR1 and CDR2 are drawn from the germline V gene: SGHDT, YYEEEE. The CDR3 covers 14 residues, taking in both the cysteine and the phenylalanine. Left in the record is the CDR3 DNA by itself, 42 bases read in frame from the first base. V lost 8 bases and J lost 5 bases; the stretch between them is 17 bases long. Material: memory (CD45RO+) T cells sorted from blood. In the paper's terms, the cell subset or site label means: CD45RO+ enriched T cells. The chain is encoded by TRBV5-6 joined to TRBJ2-1, with no confidently assigned D gene. This sequence originates from a woman aged 18-29 years in good health. CDR3 sequence: CARSLGLLDNEQFF. The DNA sequence follows: TGTGCCAGGAGCCTAGGGCTTCTCGACAATGAGCAGTTCTTC.